This T cell receptor beta chain was sequenced for a study of chemoradiotherapy in HPV16-positive cancers. Study details: A couple of HPV16-positive patients' cells yielded candidate HPV-specific clones and common motifs.

This CDR3 is built from 14 residues. V dropped 4 bases and J dropped 7; count of bases not matched to a gene: 4. Germline V lookup: CDR1 ENHRY, CDR2 SYGVKD. The method was immunoSEQ multiplex PCR; TCRdb's version includes in-frame clones alone and lacks a portion of them. This sample has about 21,000 clones, with around 87% found just once. Regarding this clone: The antigen is not known.

Study-wide results and caveats: HPV-responsive T-cell expansion during chemoradiotherapy was linked to improved recurrence-free survival in HPV16-positive patients. The functional HPV-specific definition rests on just a couple of HPV16-positive patients. Non-HPV-specific T cells did not expand in tumors during treatment, whereas candidate HPV-specific clones and E7-related motifs did.

The V gene is TRBV10-3, the J gene TRBJ1-2; TRBD1 aligns across 12 bases. The sequenced sample was blood, obtained from a patient who underwent chemoradiotherapy. This clonotype was sampled from a human donor with HPV-associated anogenital cancer. This CDR3 is CAISVGQGALGYTF. The CDR3 bases are TGTGCCATCAGTGTGGGACAGGGGGCGCTTGGCTACACCTTC.